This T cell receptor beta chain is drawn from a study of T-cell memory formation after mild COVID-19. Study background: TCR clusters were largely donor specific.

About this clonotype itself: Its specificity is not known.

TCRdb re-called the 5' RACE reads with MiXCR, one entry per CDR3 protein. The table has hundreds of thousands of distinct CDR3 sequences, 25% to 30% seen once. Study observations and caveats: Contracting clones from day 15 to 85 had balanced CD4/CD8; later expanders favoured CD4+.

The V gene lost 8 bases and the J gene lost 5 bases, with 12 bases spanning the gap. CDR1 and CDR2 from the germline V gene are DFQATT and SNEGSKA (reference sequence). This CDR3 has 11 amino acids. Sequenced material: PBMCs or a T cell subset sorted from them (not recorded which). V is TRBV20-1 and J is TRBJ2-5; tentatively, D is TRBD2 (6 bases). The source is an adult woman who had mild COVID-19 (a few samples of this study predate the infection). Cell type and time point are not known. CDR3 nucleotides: TGCAGTCGGGGGTCTAGGGAGACCCAGTACTTC. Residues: CSRGSRETQYF.